A selection of T cell receptor beta chains follows, all from one sample in a study of blood T cells in healthy people across ages. Using its own MiXCR run on the 5' RACE reads, TCRdb lists one record per CDR3 protein. In the table there are 800,000 to 1,000,000 distinct CDR3 sequences, about 48% of which are singletons. Material for sequencing was blood. All receptors derive from a young man in good health. The CDR3 runs from the conserved cysteine through the conserved F or W. D genes are given only for firm matches. Clone size appears in some rows only: once, few, many, or a class for an expanded clone.

TRBV11-2,.,.,TRBJ2-5,TGTGCCAGCAGCTTAGGACAGCTAAGTGAGACCCAGTACTTC,CASSLGQLSETQYF
TRBV7-3,TRBD1,.,TRBJ2-1,TGTGCCAGCAGCACCCGACAGGGTCATGAGCAGTTCTTC,CASSTRQGHEQFF
TRBV27,.,.,TRBJ1-2,TGTGCCAGCAGTTTATCGTGGGACACGAGGGGTTCTGGCTACACCTTC,CASSLSWDTRGSGYTF
TRBV4-3,TRBD1,.,TRBJ2-3,TGCGCCAGCAGCCAAGATCTTAGGTGGGGACAGGAAACAGATACGCAGTATTTT,CASSQDLRWGQETDTQYF
TRBV27,TRBD1,few,TRBJ2-1,TGTGCCAGCAGTTCGTTCCGGGACAGGGGTCGAATGTCCTACAATGAGCAGTTCTTC,CASSSFRDRGRMSYNEQFF
TRBV6-5,TRBD2,.,TRBJ2-1,TGTGCCAGCGGGAATGCCGGGGAGGGTAATGAGCAGTTCTTC,CASGNAGEGNEQFF
TRBV6-5,TRBD1,.,TRBJ1-6,TGTGCCAGCAACAATCCGGACAGGAATTCACCCCTCCACTTT,CASNNPDRNSPLHF
TRBV6-1,.,.,TRBJ1-5,TGTGCCAGCAGTGAACCGGAACAGGGAAAGGGCCAGCCCCAGCATTTT,CASSEPEQGKGQPQHF
TRBV20-1,.,.,TRBJ1-5,TGCAGTGCTAGAGCCTCGGCAAGGGGAGACCCCCAGCATTTT,CSARASARGDPQHF
TRBV6-5,TRBD2,.,TRBJ2-5,TGTGCCAGCACCCGGGGGATCGGGACTAGCGGGGGTTATGAGCAGTACTTC,CASTRGIGTSGGYEQYF
TRBV6-6,.,.,TRBJ1-4,TGTGCCAGCAGTTACGGTCCGACTGATGAAAAACTGTTTTTT,CASSYGPTDEKLFF
TRBV9,TRBD2,.,TRBJ2-3,TGTGCCAGCAACGACGGGGGGGCCACAGATACGCAGTATTTT,CASNDGGATDTQYF
TRBV4-1,TRBD1,.,TRBJ2-3,TGCGCCAGCAGCCCTGGGATCGGGGTCGGGACAGGTACGCAGTATTTT,CASSPGIGVGTGTQYF
TRBV6-5,TRBD1,.,TRBJ2-4,TGTGCCAGCAGTTACAGGGGACAGGGGGTCGCCAAAAACATTCAGTACTTC,CASSYRGQGVAKNIQYF
TRBV29-1,TRBD2,.,TRBJ2-2,TGCAGCGTCTGGGCAAGGACTAGCGGGGTCGGTGGCGGGGAGCTGTTTTTT,CSVWARTSGVGGGELFF
TRBV6-2/TRBV6-3,TRBD2,.,TRBJ2-3,TGTGCCAGCAGTTACTCGCTCAGAGCGGGGGGGCCGACAGATACGCAGTATTTT,CASSYSLRAGGPTDTQYF
TRBV12-3/TRBV12-4,.,many,TRBJ2-3,TGTGCCAGCAGTTTTGGGGGGACGGGCACAGATACGCAGTATTTT,CASSFGGTGTDTQYF
TRBV11-2,TRBD1,many,TRBJ2-1,TGTGCCAGCAGCCGGGACAGGGACAATGAGCAGTTCTTC,CASSRDRDNEQFF
TRBV28,TRBD1,.,TRBJ1-6,TGTGCCAGCAGCCTTTATCCGGGACAGAATAATTCACCCCTCCACTTT,CASSLYPGQNNSPLHF
TRBV11-2,.,.,TRBJ2-7,TGTGCCAGCAGCTGGAACGGGGGCAACTACGAGCAGTACTTC,CASSWNGGNYEQYF
TRBV3-1,.,few,TRBJ1-2,TGTGCCAGCAGCCAAGACTTCGGGACCTATGGCTACACCTTC,CASSQDFGTYGYTF
TRBV10-3,TRBD1,.,TRBJ2-7,TGTGCCATCACCCAGACAGGGGGCTACGAGCAGTACTTC,CAITQTGGYEQYF
TRBV28,.,.,TRBJ2-5,TGTGCCTCGTCCCCTGCTCGGACAGAAAAAGAGACCCAGTACTTC,CASSPARTEKETQYF
TRBV4-1,TRBD1,.,TRBJ1-5,TGCGCCAGCAGCCAAGAGTCGGGGACAGGGGTTAGCAATCAGCCCCAGCATTTT,CASSQESGTGVSNQPQHF
TRBV12-3/TRBV12-4,.,.,TRBJ2-4,TGTGCCAGCACCATTCGTGCTCGGGGGGCAGACATTCAGTACTTC,CASTIRARGADIQYF
TRBV7-6,TRBD2,.,TRBJ2-1,TGTGCCAGCAGCTTAGTCGGGGGGATGGATGAGCAGTTCTTC,CASSLVGGMDEQFF
TRBV27,.,.,TRBJ2-3,TGTGCCACCATCGGTACAGGGAGAACAGAAACGCAGTATTTT,CATIGTGRTETQYF
TRBV7-6,.,once,TRBJ2-3,TGTGCCAGCAGTCTGTCCCCAGGGCTCCGAGCAGATACGCAGTATTTT,CASSLSPGLRADTQYF
TRBV7-9,.,.,TRBJ1-2,TGTGCCAGCAGCTTAGAGAGCTGGGGCGCCCCCTATGGCTACACCTTC,CASSLESWGAPYGYTF
TRBV28,.,.,TRBJ2-7,TGTGCCAGCAGATTTTTAGGGGGCGAGCAGTACTTC,CASRFLGGEQYF
TRBV12-3/TRBV12-4,.,.,TRBJ2-7,TGTGCCAGCAGTTTAGTGGCAAAAATTTACGAGCAGTACTTC,CASSLVAKIYEQYF
TRBV7-9,TRBD1,.,TRBJ1-2,TGTGCCAGCAGCTCCCAGACCAAAAGACAGGGGGCCGATGGCTACACCTTC,CASSSQTKRQGADGYTF
TRBV3-1,.,.,TRBJ2-7,TGTGCCAGCAGCCAAGAAAGCCCGACTGTCCCCTACGAGCAGTACTTC,CASSQESPTVPYEQYF
TRBV4-1,.,.,TRBJ2-7,TGCGCCAGCAGCCCATCGGCAGGGCCCCCCGAGCAGTACTTC,CASSPSAGPPEQYF
TRBV21-1,.,.,TRBJ2-7,TGTGCCAGCAGCAAATTTGCAGGTGAAAACAATGAGCAGTACTTC,CASSKFAGENNEQYF
TRBV7-9,TRBD1,.,TRBJ1-2,TGTGCCAGCAGCTTACCCGGACAGGAGAACTATGGCTACACCTTC,CASSLPGQENYGYTF
TRBV20-1,.,.,TRBJ1-3,TGCAGTGCTAGAGATCCTGAGGGCTCGGGAAACACCATATATTTT,CSARDPEGSGNTIYF
TRBV4-1,TRBD1,.,TRBJ1-2,TGCGCCAGCAGCCAAGAAGTCCGGGACAGGGACTCTGGCTACACCTTC,CASSQEVRDRDSGYTF
TRBV29-1,TRBD1,.,TRBJ1-2,TGCAGCGTTTACGACAGGGGGAGTGGCTACACCTTC,CSVYDRGSGYTF
TRBV20-1,.,few,TRBJ1-2,TGCAGTGTTTACTTGGACGGAAGAAACTATGGCTACACCTTC,CSVYLDGRNYGYTF
TRBV6-5,.,once,TRBJ1-6,TGTGCCAGCACCAAAGGTGTTTACTCCTATAATTCACCCCTCCACTTT,CASTKGVYSYNSPLHF
TRBV6-5,.,.,TRBJ1-1,TGTGCCAGCAGTTACGGGGGGATTGGGACTGAAGCTTTCTTT,CASSYGGIGTEAFF
TRBV7-3,.,.,TRBJ1-3,TGTGCCAGCGCGGGAGTTGCTGGAAACACCATATATTTT,CASAGVAGNTIYF
TRBV4-2,.,few,TRBJ1-4,TGTGCCAGCAGCCAAGATCTCGCTACGACAGTCGTCCAAGAGAAACTGTTTTTT,CASSQDLATTVVQEKLFF
TRBV4-1,.,few,TRBJ1-1,TGCGCCAGCAGCCAAGACAGCAGGGGGAACACTGAAGCTTTCTTT,CASSQDSRGNTEAFF
TRBV25-1,TRBD1,.,TRBJ1-2,TGTGCCAGCAGTGAATTCCAGGGGGGAGGCTACACCTTC,CASSEFQGGGYTF